These T cell receptor beta chains were read from a single sample in a study of T cell responses to AZD1222 COVID-19 vaccine. Generated by immunoSEQ multiplex PCR, the TCRdb table keeps only in-frame clones and is missing some. The sample has about 160,000 clones; about 89% are singletons. Sequenced here: peripheral blood, sampled on day 0 of AZD1222 vaccination. These TCRs come from an adult in good health. The CDR3 runs from the conserved cysteine through the conserved F or W. A D gene is named only where the DNA matches it firmly. Clone size is not always given. Where it is, it says once, few, many or a class for expanded clones.

.,TRBJ2-5,15,TRBV9,TRBD2,CASSVGLAGGETQYF,TGTGCCAGCAGCGTAGGACTAGCGGGCGGAGAGACCCAGTACTTC
.,TRBJ2-7,15,TRBV7-2,.,CASSLEGGVTYEQYF,TGTGCCAGCAGCTTAGAAGGGGGGGTGACCTACGAGCAGTACTTC
once,TRBJ1-1,17,TRBV5-1,TRBD1,CASSLRPGTGADTEAFF,TGCGCCAGCAGCCTCCGTCCCGGGACAGGGGCGGACACTGAAGCTTTCTTT
few,TRBJ1-1,13,TRBV7-8,TRBD1,CASSFNRGTEAFF,TGTGCCAGCAGCTTCAACAGGGGCACTGAAGCTTTCTTT
.,TRBJ2-7,13,TRBV28,.,CASSLGRVYEQYF,TGTGCCAGCAGTTTAGGACGGGTTTACGAGCAGTACTTC
.,TRBJ1-3,13,TRBV9,.,CASSVAGGNTIYF,TGTGCCAGCAGCGTAGCAGGTGGAAACACCATATATTTT
.,TRBJ2-7,17,TRBV7-9,TRBD2,CASSRTSRAGGSYEQYF,TGTGCCAGCAGCCGCACCTCGAGAGCGGGAGGATCCTACGAGCAGTACTTC
.,TRBJ1-2,12,TRBV5-1,.,CASSLEGYGYTF,TGCGCCAGCAGCTTGGAGGGATATGGCTACACCTTC
.,TRBJ2-3,14,TRBV10-3,.,CAISQGLGTDTQYF,TGTGCCATCTCTCAGGGGCTGGGCACAGATACGCAGTATTTT
.,TRBJ1-1,14,TRBV28,.,CASSQPASTSSAFF,TGTGCCAGCTCCCAACCGGCCTCAACCTCCTCAGCTTTCTTT
once,TRBJ2-2,16,TRBV4-1,.,CASSQEHWSGLGELFF,TGCGCCAGCAGCCAAGAACACTGGTCGGGGTTGGGGGAGCTGTTTTTT
.,TRBJ1-3,11,TRBV25-1,.,CASSFGNTIYF,TGTGCCAGCAGTTTTGGAAACACCATATATTTT
.,TRBJ1-3,16,TRBV6-5,.,CASSWGGTGVGNTIYF,TGTGCCAGCAGTTGGGGGGGGACCGGCGTTGGAAACACCATATATTTT
.,TRBJ2-7,14,TRBV5-6,.,CASSSGIGTYEQYF,TGTGCCAGCAGCTCGGGAATCGGGACCTACGAGCAGTACTTC
.,TRBJ1-2,15,TRBV28,.,CASSFTSGQVYGYTF,TGTGCCAGCAGTTTTACCTCGGGACAAGTCTATGGCTACACCTTC
.,TRBJ1-5,16,TRBV6-5,.,CASSYSISPSLEPQHF,TGTGCCAGCAGTTACTCGATATCCCCCAGCCTCGAGCCCCAGCATTTT
.,TRBJ1-1,15,TRBV30,.,CAWSVPPVGRTEAFF,TGTGCCTGGAGTGTACCCCCGGTGGGGAGAACTGAAGCTTTCTTT
.,TRBJ1-1,15,TRBV28,TRBD1,CASSSAQGAYTEAFF,TGTGCCAGCAGTTCCGCCCAGGGGGCGTACACTGAAGCTTTCTTT
.,TRBJ2-1,16,TRBV4-3,.,CASSQDFQISYNEQFF,TGCGCCAGCAGCCAAGACTTTCAGATCTCCTACAATGAGCAGTTCTTC
.,TRBJ1-1,13,TRBV13,.,CASSFGGYTEAFF,TGTGCCAGCAGCTTCGGGGGGTATACTGAAGCTTTCTTT
.,TRBJ1-2,13,TRBV28,.,CASLLPNRNGYTF,TGTGCCAGCCTTCTTCCGAACAGAAATGGCTACACCTTC
.,TRBJ1-1,15,TRBV5-1,.,CASSLAFGRGTEAFF,TGCGCCAGCAGCTTGGCCTTCGGCAGGGGCACTGAAGCTTTCTTT
once,TRBJ1-1,13,TRBV7-7,.,CASSSGPATEAFF,TGTGCCAGCAGCTCGGGGCCGGCAACTGAAGCTTTCTTT
.,TRBJ1-1,15,TRBV7-8,.,CASSLGGGGNTEAFF,TGTGCCAGCAGCTTAGGTGGAGGGGGGAACACTGAAGCTTTCTTT
.,TRBJ1-2,14,TRBV7-2,.,CASSLEAMNYGYTF,TGTGCCAGCAGCTTAGAGGCAATGAACTATGGCTACACCTTC
.,TRBJ1-1,13,TRBV7-9,.,CASSPRTAIEAFF,TGTGCCAGCAGCCCCCGGACAGCTATTGAAGCTTTCTTT
.,TRBJ1-1,13,TRBV7-2,.,CASSLREWTEAFF,TGTGCCAGCAGCTTAAGGGAATGGACTGAAGCTTTCTTT
.,TRBJ1-2,16,TRBV6-5,.,CASSYLAGGKDYGYTF,TGTGCCAGCAGTTATCTAGCGGGGGGCAAAGACTATGGCTACACCTTC
few,TRBJ1-1,17,TRBV11-2,.,CASSPRRPTGGNTEAFF,TGTGCCAGCAGCCCTCGGCGTCCGACAGGCGGGAACACTGAAGCTTTCTTT
.,TRBJ1-4,18,TRBV14,.,CASSQVSGSGTFHEKLFF,TGTGCCAGCAGCCAAGTGTCCGGGAGCGGAACCTTCCATGAAAAACTGTTTTTT
.,TRBJ2-5,19,TRBV6-2/TRBV6-3,TRBD2,CASSQNPPSGGRIQETQYF,TGTGCCAGCAGTCAAAATCCACCTAGCGGGGGCCGAATACAAGAGACCCAGTACTTC
.,TRBJ2-7,15,TRBV19,TRBD1,CASSRGGFRTYEQYF,TGTGCCAGTAGTCGAGGGGGCTTCCGTACCTACGAGCAGTACTTC
few,TRBJ1-1,12,TRBV7-2,.,CASSLSHTEAFF,TGTGCCAGCAGCCTATCCCACACTGAAGCTTTCTTT
.,TRBJ2-7,12,TRBV21-1,.,CARGGDFYEQYF,TGTGCCAGAGGGGGTGATTTTTACGAGCAGTACTTC
once,TRBJ1-6,15,TRBV9,.,CASSGPAPLNSPLHF,TGTGCCAGCAGCGGGCCGGCGCCCCTTAATTCACCCCTCCACTTT
.,TRBJ1-2,13,TRBV5-4,.,CASSLGGFGGYTF,TGTGCCAGCAGCCTCGGGGGCTTTGGTGGCTACACCTTC
few,TRBJ1-3,16,TRBV5-1,TRBD1,CASSWTGTGSGNTIYF,TGCGCCAGCAGCTGGACCGGGACAGGGTCTGGAAACACCATATATTTT
.,TRBJ1-1,12,TRBV10-3,TRBD1,CAIAGGITEAFF,TGTGCCATCGCAGGGGGGATCACTGAAGCTTTCTTT
few,TRBJ2-7,12,TRBV7-9,.,CASSSQGYEQYF,TGTGCCAGCAGCTCCCAGGGTTACGAGCAGTACTTC
.,TRBJ1-2,14,TRBV28,.,CASTPLGVSYGYTF,TGTGCCAGCACTCCTTTGGGTGTGTCCTATGGCTACACCTTC
once,TRBJ1-6,19,TRBV28,.,CASSDPSGQRSSYNSPLHF,TGTGCCAGCAGTGACCCCTCAGGACAGAGAAGCTCCTATAATTCACCCCTCCACTTT
.,TRBJ1-2,11,TRBV6-5,.,CASGGDYGYTF,TGTGCCAGCGGGGGGGACTATGGCTACACCTTC
.,TRBJ1-4,15,TRBV7-2,.,CASSENSATNEKLFF,TGTGCCAGCAGCGAGAACAGTGCAACTAATGAAAAACTGTTTTTT
.,TRBJ2-7,14,TRBV5-1,.,CASSFNSGEYEQYF,TGCGCCAGCAGCTTTAATTCAGGGGAGTACGAGCAGTACTTC
.,TRBJ1-3,14,TRBV30,.,CAWSGTASGNTIYF,TGTGCCTGGAGTGGGACAGCCTCTGGAAACACCATATATTTT
.,TRBJ1-1,12,TRBV14,.,CASSHEHTEAFF,TGTGCCAGCAGCCATGAACACACTGAAGCTTTCTTT